The 4 T cell receptor beta chains given below trace back to one sample, sequenced in a study of T cells after yellow fever vaccination. TCRdb re-analysed the 5' RACE reads in MiXCR, keeping a single row per CDR3 protein. The sample comprises roughly 310,000 distinct CDR3 sequences, 8.5% to 9% of which are singletons, and more than 15% rests with the top ten. Specimen: PBMCs, collected on the day of the first yellow fever vaccination. These receptors originate from a man between 18 and 35 years old who received the YFV17D yellow fever vaccine.

This clonotype was recorded a few times. This chain joins TRBV5-1 and TRBJ2-3; D gene ambiguous. Germline values: CDR1 SGHRS, CDR2 YFSETQ. This CDR3 is 13 amino acids long. V was trimmed by 4 bases and J by 9 bases, leaving 15 bases between them. The CDR3 is CASSPESRSTQYF. The CDR3 DNA sequence: TGCGCCAGCAGCCCAGAGTCTAGAAGCACGCAGTATTTT. Based on the CDR3 plus reference TRBV5-1 and TRBJ2-3, the full variable domain is KAGVTQTPRYLIKTRGQQVTLSCSPISGHRSVSWYQQTPGQGLQFLFEYFSETQRNKGNFPGRFSGRQFSNSRSEMNVSTLELGDSALYLCASSPESRSTQYFGPGTRLTVL.

This clonotype was picked up a small number of times. The chain employs TRBV20-1 and TRBJ2-5, with 11 bases aligning to TRBD2. This CDR3 is built from 14 residues. V lost 0 bases to trimming and J lost 9 bases; unmatched junction nucleotides: 6. Germline CDR1 reads DFQATT; CDR2 reads SNEGSKA (reference sequence). The CDR3 sequence: CSARDTSGGSAQYF. Written as DNA, the CDR3 is TGCAGTGCTAGAGATACTAGCGGGGGTTCAGCCCAGTACTTC.

The chain recombines TRBV6-8 with TRBJ2-4, with 9 nucleotides matching TRBD1. Unmatched junction bases numbered 19, after V lost 11 bases and J lost 2 bases. The germline V gene encodes CDR1 MNHGY and CDR2 SAAAGT. The CDR3 consists of 18 residues. The DNA for the CDR3 is TGTGCCCTCAGTTCACCGGGACAGGGCGTAATGACCAAAAACATTCAGTACTTC. It translates to CALSSPGQGVMTKNIQYF.

The rearrangement uses TRBV9 and TRBJ1-1; D unresolved. This CDR3 is 13 amino acids long. In germline, CDR1 is SGDLS, CDR2 YYNGEE. V gave up 0 bases and J gave up 11 bases, with 14 bases separating them. The CDR3 DNA reads TGTGCCAGCAGCGTAGGGCGACGGGCCGCGGCTTTCTTT. This gives the protein CASSVGRRAAAFF.